These 20 T cell receptor beta chains were all obtained from the same sample, sequenced in a study of T-cell reconstitution after alpha-beta-depleted transplantation in children. The TCRbeta library was prepared with unique molecular identifiers. TCRdb processed the PCR reads anew with MiXCR; each CDR3 protein has one entry. This table holds about a million distinct CDR3 sequences, about 26% found once. The sample was PBMCs, mostly from graft donor cells, taken 360 days after TCRalphabeta/CD19-depleted stem cell transplant. These receptors were collected from a boy under two years old who had a stem cell transplant for SCID, so the T cells may come from the graft donor.

Only a few counts were recorded for this clonotype. V and J are TRBV7-8 and TRBJ2-1, with 10 positions matching TRBD1. After removal of 1 base from V and 8 bases from J, the junction contained 11 bases not matched to a gene. CDR3 size: 17 residues. Germline lookup yields CDR1 SGHVS and CDR2 FQNEAQ. The CDR3 coding sequence is TGTGCCAGCAGCTTAGTAGGAAAAGGGGACAGGGGCCATGAGCAGTTCTTC. Translating it yields CASSLVGKGDRGHEQFF.

The CDR3 sequence: CSARGYRRNTEAFF. DNA of the CDR3: TGCAGTGCTAGGGGGTACAGGAGGAACACTGAAGCTTTCTTT. This sequence joins TRBV20-1 and TRBJ1-1, with D perhaps TRBD1 (5 bases). The V end lost 3 bases, the J end lost 1 base, and 12 bases lay between the germline ends. Germline CDR1 and CDR2: DFQATT and SNEGSKA (reference sequence). The CDR3 has 14 residues.

This clonotype has a handful of counts. The CDR3 loop reads CASRKTGKVNTGELFF. The CDR3 bases are TGTGCCAGCAGGAAGACCGGGAAGGTGAACACCGGGGAGCTGTTTTTT. The gene calls are TRBV2 and TRBJ2-2; D is possibly TRBD2 (5 bases). This CDR3 is built from 16 residues. With 6 bases removed from V and 1 base from J, the gap between germline ends came to 15 bases. Germline CDR1 SNHLY, CDR2 FYNNEI.

This clonotype was observed a handful of times. The V call is TRBV11-2, the J call TRBJ1-1; D ambiguous. Germline-derived CDR1 and CDR2 are SGHAT and FQNNGV. The CDR3 runs to 14 residues. V lost 3 bases and J lost 9, with 17 bases in between. CDR3 nucleotides: TGTGCCAGCAGCTTGATCGACGCTGGGCCTAAAGCTTTCTTT. Its protein product is CASSLIDAGPKAFF.

A few counts support this clonotype. V gene TRBV7-9 combines with J gene TRBJ2-3; a weak D match, TRBD1 (6 bases). The CDR3 sequence is 12 residues long. Trimming left V 7 bases short and J 9 bases short, with 14 bases between. Germline V CDR1 and CDR2: SEHNR, FQNEAQ (reference sequence). The CDR3 spells CASTTGLGTQYF. CDR3 coding DNA: TGTGCCAGCACGACAGGTCTTGGGACGCAGTATTTT.

This clonotype has just one count. CDR3 DNA: TGTGCCAGCAGCGTCGGGGGGACCTACAATGAGCAGTTCTTC. It codes for CASSVGGTYNEQFF. This chain links TRBV9 with TRBJ2-1, with 7 bases that match TRBD2. This CDR3 contains 14 residues. Per germline, CDR1 SGDLS and CDR2 YYNGEE. J gave up 2 bases and V 2 bases, and 1 base lay outside the gene matches.

This clonotype has more than one count but fewer than ten. The gene calls are TRBV7-2 and TRBJ2-3; unclear D gene. The CDR3 covers 14 residues. The V end lost 5 bases, the J end lost 3 bases, and 12 bases lay between the germline ends. Germline-derived CDR1 and CDR2 are SGHTA and FQGNSA. The CDR3 spells CASSPTQATDTQYF. The CDR3 DNA reads as TGTGCCAGCAGCCCGACGCAGGCAACAGATACGCAGTATTTT.

This clonotype was found a few times. The chain carries TRBV7-9 and TRBJ2-3, with a weak D call TRBD1 (6 bases). CDR3 length: 15 residues. The germline V gene has CDR1 SEHNR and CDR2 FQNEAQ (reference sequence). V was cut by 3 bases and J by 6 bases, with 16 bases left in between. The CDR3 reads CASSFRGASRDTQYF. In DNA, the CDR3 is TGTGCCAGCAGCTTCAGGGGCGCATCTAGGGATACGCAGTATTTT. Looking up the rest from reference TRBV7-9 and TRBJ2-3 gives the full variable domain: DTGVSQNPRHKITKRGQNVTFRCDPISEHNRLYWYRQTLGQGPEFLTYFQNEAQLEKSRLLSDRFSAERPKGSFSTLEIQRTEQGDSAMYLCASSFRGASRDTQYFGPGTRLTVL.

This clonotype was observed a few times. The rearrangement uses TRBV5-1 and TRBJ1-2, with D unresolved. CDR3 size: 13 residues. CDR1 SGHRS and CDR2 YFSETQ come from the germline V gene. V shed 5 bases and J shed 3 bases, with 11 bases lying between them. The CDR3 nucleotides read TGCGCCAGCAGTTCAGACCCCTACTATGGCTACACCTTC. Its protein is CASSSDPYYGYTF.

The J gene is TRBJ2-3, the V gene TRBV12-3 or TRBV12-4; D is possibly TRBD1 or TRBD2 (7 bases each). Trimming removed 5 bases from V and 3 bases from J, with 15 bases in between. The CDR3 is 15 residues long. The CDR3 region is CASSPRGRGTDTQYF. DNA of the CDR3: TGTGCCAGCAGTCCGAGGGGGCGGGGGACAGATACGCAGTATTTT.

V usage is TRBV20-1 and J usage is TRBJ1-5; D is possibly TRBD1 (6 bases). Germline V gene data show CDR1 as DFQATT and CDR2 as SNEGSKA (reference sequence). The germline V and J ends were trimmed by 2 bases and 7 bases, with 9 bases remaining between them. This CDR3 is 12 amino acids long. The CDR3 DNA reads TGCAGTGCTAGACGAGGGGGACAGCCCCAGCATTTT. This encodes CSARRGGQPQHF.

The rearrangement uses TRBV4-3 and TRBJ2-1; 11 nucleotides line up with TRBD2. CDR1 is LGHNA, CDR2 YSLEER, per germline. With 0 bases clipped from V and 2 bases from J, the junction kept 3 bases outside the gene matches. The CDR3 totals 17 residues. CDR3 nucleotide sequence: TGCGCCAGCAGCCAAGAGGTAGCGGGGGGGCCCTACAATGAGCAGTTCTTC. It is translated as CASSQEVAGGPYNEQFF.

This chain connects TRBV6-5 to TRBJ2-7; D is unresolved. CDR1 and CDR2 (germline): MNHEY, SVGAGI. Trimming left V 0 bases short and J 6 bases short, with 9 bases between. The CDR3 loop spans 13 amino acids. The DNA for the CDR3 is TGTGCCAGCAGTTACTCCCCCCAGAGCGAGCAGTACTTC. This translates into CASSYSPQSEQYF.

This chain connects TRBV29-1 to TRBJ2-7, with D perhaps assigned TRBD1 or TRBD2 (5 bases each). The CDR3 length is 13 residues. Germline lookup yields CDR1 SQVTM and CDR2 ANQGSEA. Trimming stripped 4 bases from V and 1 base from J, with 11 bases between. The CDR3 nucleotides read TGCAGCGTTGGTGAGGGGCGTTCCTACGAGCAGTACTTC. Residues: CSVGEGRSYEQYF.

The V gene is TRBV7-3, the J gene TRBJ2-2; weak D call: TRBD2 (6 bases). The ends were cut back, 0 bases at V and 4 bases at J, with 12 bases in the middle. The CDR3 totals 16 residues. Germline lookup yields CDR1 SGHTA and CDR2 FQGTGA. CDR3 nucleotide sequence: TGTGCCAGCAGCTTAACAGGAGGGGTTAGCACCGGGGAGCTGTTTTTT. Amino acid sequence: CASSLTGGVSTGELFF.

This chain uses TRBV29-1 with TRBJ2-7, with D possibly matching TRBD2 (5 bases). Germline V gene data show CDR1 as SQVTM and CDR2 as ANQGSEA. The length of the CDR3 is 12 residues. Trimming removed 5 bases from V and 7 bases from J, with 15 bases in between. The CDR3 DNA sequence: TGCAGCGTTAGGGCCACCGCGGGTGAGCAGTACTTC. Residues: CSVRATAGEQYF.

The rearrangement joins TRBV5-1 to TRBJ1-3; D might be TRBD1 (5 bases). This CDR3 is 17 amino acids long. V lost 0 bases to trimming and J lost 0 bases, with 13 bases between them. The V gene's germline CDR1 is SGHRS and CDR2 YFSETQ. The CDR3 loop is CASSLEGRRYSGNTIYF. CDR3 nucleotide sequence: TGCGCCAGCAGCTTGGAGGGACGGCGGTACTCTGGAAACACCATATATTTT.

This clonotype was seen a single time. The chain joins TRBV12-3 or TRBV12-4 to TRBJ2-3; tentative D call: TRBD2 (7 bases). V was cut by 3 bases and J by 6 bases, with 16 bases left in between. This CDR3 comprises 15 residues. Here the CDR3 reads CASSLWGGAGDTQYF. In nucleotides, the CDR3 is TGTGCCAGCAGTTTGTGGGGGGGGGCCGGGGATACGCAGTATTTT.

This clonotype occurred a few times. The chain joins TRBV15 to TRBJ1-5; D gene uncertain. The CDR3 extends over 14 amino acids. CDR1 and CDR2 from the germline V gene are LNHNV and YYDKDF (reference sequence). The V and J ends lost 5 bases and 3 bases respectively, with 11 bases between them. CDR3 in DNA: TGTGCCACCAGCCCGCTCTCCTCCAATCAGCCCCAGCATTTT. Amino acid sequence: CATSPLSSNQPQHF.

The chain uses TRBV29-1 and TRBJ2-7; D tentatively fits TRBD1 or TRBD2 (5 bases each). CDR1 and CDR2 (germline): SQVTM, ANQGSEA. The CDR3 sequence is 14 residues long. The V end was cut by 3 bases, the J end by 2 bases, with 14 bases between. CDR3: CSVDMGTGTYEQYF. CDR3 nucleotide sequence: TGCAGCGTTGACATGGGGACGGGGACCTACGAGCAGTACTTC.